The rows below give T cell receptor beta chains drawn from one sample of a study of blood T cell repertoires in COVID-19. TCRdb's table, derived via immunoSEQ multiplex PCR, lists solely in-frame clones and lacks some. The profile shows 95,000 to 150,000 clones, around 86% of them singletons. Source material: peripheral blood. These receptors originate from an older woman with acute or convalescent COVID-19. Both conserved end residues are part of each CDR3. A D gene is named only where the DNA matches it firmly. Some rows have no size entry. The others give once, few or many, or a class for an expanded clone.

TRBJ2-7	TRBV7-3	.	.	CASSLLGQEQYF	TGTGCCAGCAGCTTACTCGGACAAGAGCAGTACTTC
TRBJ1-5	TRBV30	.	.	CAWSQDSNQPQHF	TGTGCCTGGAGCCAGGATAGCAATCAGCCCCAGCATTTT
TRBJ1-6	TRBV7-8	.	.	CASREVWGQVNSPLHF	TGTGCCAGCAGGGAAGTGTGGGGACAAGTAAATTCACCCCTCCACTTT
TRBJ1-1	TRBV9	.	.	CASSVPSGFPGNTEAFF	TGTGCCAGCAGCGTACCCTCCGGTTTCCCAGGGAACACTGAAGCTTTCTTT
TRBJ1-6	TRBV7-6	.	few	CASSLQAEGSWDSPLHF	TGTGCCAGCAGCTTACAAGCCGAAGGGAGTTGGGATTCACCCCTCCACTTT
TRBJ1-3	TRBV11-2	TRBD1	.	CASSRGLGNTIYF	TGTGCCAGCTCCAGGGGGTTGGGAAACACCATATATTTT
TRBJ1-2	TRBV19	TRBD1	.	CASSPLGDRGHYGYTF	TGTGCCAGTAGCCCCCTCGGGGACAGGGGGCACTATGGCTACACCTTC
TRBJ2-5	TRBV7-2	.	few	CASSIPWGPVETQYF	TGTGCCAGCAGCATCCCGTGGGGGCCCGTGGAGACCCAGTACTTC
TRBJ1-5	TRBV7-9	TRBD1	once	CASSFGGQGNQPQHF	TGTGCCAGCAGCTTTGGGGGACAGGGAAATCAGCCCCAGCATTTT
TRBJ2-7	TRBV7-3	.	few	CASSPLGGLEQYF	TGTGCCAGCAGCCCCTTAGGGGGTTTGGAGCAGTACTTC
TRBJ1-1	TRBV28	TRBD1	.	CASSGVDRAGRPEAFF	TGTGCCAGCAGTGGGGTGGACAGGGCAGGTCGCCCTGAAGCTTTCTTT
TRBJ1-2	TRBV25-1	.	once	CASSGGTENYGYTF	TGTGCCAGCAGTGGAGGAACGGAGAACTATGGCTACACCTTC
TRBJ2-3	TRBV7-6	TRBD2	once	CASSKGLAGGDRADTQYF	TGTGCCAGCAGCAAGGGACTAGCGGGGGGGGACCGAGCAGATACGCAGTATTTT
TRBJ2-2	TRBV7-9	TRBD2	.	CASSFGLAANGELFF	TGTGCCAGCAGCTTTGGACTAGCGGCCAACGGGGAGCTGTTTTTT
TRBJ1-2	TRBV5-1	TRBD1	.	CASSLAETGVGYTF	TGCGCCAGCAGCTTGGCCGAGACAGGGGTTGGCTACACCTTC
TRBJ2-5	TRBV11-3	.	.	CASSPQGLSQETQYF	TGTGCCAGCAGCCCACAGGGACTATCCCAAGAGACCCAGTACTTC
TRBJ1-5	TRBV24-1	.	.	CATSDSSGWDQPQHF	TGTGCCACCAGTGATTCTTCGGGGTGGGATCAGCCCCAGCATTTT
TRBJ1-1	TRBV6-5	.	.	CASSWGRTEAFF	TGTGCCAGCAGTTGGGGGCGTACTGAAGCTTTCTTT
TRBJ2-7	TRBV5-5	TRBD1	once	CASSLEGTGPSEQYF	TGTGCCAGCAGCTTGGAAGGGACAGGCCCCTCCGAGCAGTACTTC
TRBJ1-4	TRBV28	TRBD1	.	CASSWTGENEKLFF	TGTGCCAGCAGCTGGACAGGAGAAAATGAAAAACTGTTTTTT
TRBJ2-2	TRBV5-1	TRBD1	.	CASSLTGTGVTGELFF	TGCGCCAGCAGCTTGACCGGGACAGGGGTCACCGGGGAGCTGTTTTTT
TRBJ1-6	TRBV27	.	.	CASSLQNQYNSPLHF	TGTGCCAGCAGTTTACAGAATCAATATAATTCACCCCTCCACTTT
TRBJ2-7	TRBV9	.	few	CASSVPTVSYEQYF	TGTGCCAGCAGCGTCCCGACAGTTTCCTACGAGCAGTACTTC
TRBJ1-1	TRBV29-1	.	.	CSVRAGAQGTEAFF	TGCAGCGTTCGGGCAGGGGCCCAGGGCACTGAAGCTTTCTTT
TRBJ1-1	TRBV28	.	.	CASRSSSKGYTEAFF	TGTGCCAGCAGAAGCTCTTCAAAGGGGTACACTGAAGCTTTCTTT
TRBJ1-5	TRBV19	TRBD1	.	CASRTGEQPQHF	TGTGCCAGTAGAACAGGGGAACAGCCCCAGCATTTT
TRBJ1-4	TRBV30	TRBD1	.	CAWSRQGTNEKLFF	TGTGCCTGGAGTCGACAGGGCACTAATGAAAAACTGTTTTTT
TRBJ2-1	TRBV7-6	.	once	CASGGGRSSYNEQFF	TGTGCCAGCGGAGGGGGCCGAAGTTCCTACAATGAGCAGTTCTTC
TRBJ1-2	TRBV9	TRBD1	.	CASSVLGTGGYGYTF	TGTGCCAGCAGCGTACTTGGGACAGGAGGATATGGCTACACCTTC